Presented here are 5 T cell receptor beta chains from one specimen sequenced in a study of a mutant IDH1 vaccine in newly diagnosed glioma. Documented time point: baseline, week 1 (first vaccination visit). Documented treatment: pre-vaccination baseline after standard-of-care therapy. The method was immunoSEQ multiplex PCR; TCRdb's version includes in-frame clones alone and lacks a portion of them. The sample contains about 98,000 clones, 70% to 90% of which appear only once. The starting material was PBMCs, obtained from a glioma patient treated with radiotherapy, temozolomide or both. Receptor source: a woman aged 50 to 60 with glioma.

The rearrangement joins TRBV2 to TRBJ1-3, with D possibly being TRBD1 (6 bases). In germline, CDR1 is SNHLY, CDR2 FYNNEI. This CDR3 contains 13 residues. V lost 7 bases, J lost 8 bases, and 15 bases lay in between. CDR3 sequence (DNA): TGTGCCAGCAATACAGGGAGGACGGACACCATATATTTT. As protein: CASNTGRTDTIYF.

V usage is TRBV10-3 and J usage is TRBJ1-2; no clear D gene. With 6 bases removed from V and 4 bases from J, the gap between germline ends came to 9 bases. The CDR3 loop spans 12 amino acids. Germline assignment: CDR1 ENHRY and CDR2 SYGVKD. The CDR3 region has the DNA TGTGCCATCAGGGAGGTTTTCTATGGCTACACCTTC. It encodes CAIREVFYGYTF.

The rearrangement joins TRBV30 to TRBJ2-3; D may be TRBD1 (5 bases). Trimming removed 5 bases at V and 0 bases at J, with 15 bases between. The length of the CDR3 is 15 residues. Germline loops: CDR1 GTSNPN, CDR2 SVGIG (reference sequence). The CDR3, as DNA: TGTGCCTGGTTGGCCACAGGTCCCAGCACAGATACGCAGTATTTT. Residues: CAWLATGPSTDTQYF.

The rearrangement joins TRBV5-1 to TRBJ2-1, with unresolved D. Germline CDR1 is SGHRS and CDR2 is YFSETQ. The V gene lost 4 bases and the J gene lost 4 bases, with 12 bases spanning the gap. The CDR3 contains 14 residues. The CDR3 nucleotides are TGCGCCAGCAGCCCAAGTCGGGTGTACAATGAGCAGTTCTTC. Encoded protein: CASSPSRVYNEQFF.

The chain couples TRBV6-6 to TRBJ1-1, with D perhaps TRBD1 (5 bases). V was shortened by 0 bases and J by 4 bases, with 9 bases between the two germline ends. Germline-derived CDR1 and CDR2 are MNHNY and SVGAGI (reference sequence). The CDR3 runs 14 residues. The CDR3 spells CASSYSPGGTEAFF. CDR3 nucleotides: TGTGCCAGCAGTTACTCTCCGGGGGGCACTGAAGCTTTCTTT.